This T cell receptor (beta chain) was captured by sequencing in a study of CD8+CD57+ T cells in acquired aplastic anemia. Study at large: CD4+ and CD8+ cells, once sorted, gave DNA averaging approximately 3.4 ug.

Investigators profiled TCR beta VDJ and CDR3 from genomic DNA template. In TCRdb, the reads were re-called with MiXCR into one record per CDR3 protein. This table holds about 150,000 distinct CDR3 sequences, about 52% found once. Those patients picked for sequencing had displayed CD8+CD57+ cell expansion on flow cytometry. A severe acquired aplastic anemia diagnosis applied to all patients. Points from the study as a whole: Roughly 31 CD8+ CDR3 sequences were shared between patients and controls. Patients and controls were not found to differ significantly in CD8+ Simpson's diversity.

Germline V gene sequence: CDR1 SNHLY, CDR2 FYNNEI. V was pared by 3 bases and J by 5 bases, with 11 bases between. CDR3 length: 13 residues. As regards this clonotype: What it recognizes is unknown.

Sequencing input: sorted CD4+, CD8+, or CD8+CD57+ T cells (not recorded which) from PBMCs. The TCR sequence derives from a human donor with aplastic anemia. The chain is built from TRBV2 and TRBJ2-7, with D uncertain. The CDR3 DNA sequence: TGTGCCAGCAGTGACGTTGAGACCCACGAGCAGTACTTC. Translation: CASSDVETHEQYF.